Listed here are 24 T cell receptor beta chains from one sample, sequenced in a study of blood T cell repertoires in COVID-19. Only in-frame clones appear in the TCRdb table, and some are missing; sequencing was by immunoSEQ multiplex PCR. The data contain about 410,000 clones, approximately 89% of them singletons. Source material: peripheral blood. The receptors were sampled from a woman aged 40-49 years with COVID-19, enrolled during active disease.

V and J are TRBV24-1 and TRBJ2-1, with TRBD1 matching 11 bases. Germline CDR1 KGHDR, CDR2 SFDVKD. This CDR3 has 15 residues. V was pared by 5 bases and J by 3 bases, with 2 bases of the junction left unmatched. The CDR3 loop is CATSGDRGSYNEQFF. In DNA, the CDR3 is TGTGCCACCAGTGGGGACAGGGGGAGCTACAATGAGCAGTTCTTC.

The rearrangement joins TRBV5-1 to TRBJ1-4; TRBD1 might be the D (6 bases). This CDR3 region has 14 residues. Deletions cut 0 bases from V and 6 bases from J, with 9 bases between. Germline V gives CDR1 SGHRS, CDR2 YFSETQ. The CDR3 DNA sequence: TGCGCCAGCAGCTTGGCCAGGGGAGATGAAAAACTGTTTTTT. It codes for CASSLARGDEKLFF.

CDR3 amino acids: CASSLGAGTGAYNEQFF. Here the CDR3 DNA reads TGCGCCAGCAGCTTGGGGGCCGGGACAGGGGCCTACAATGAGCAGTTCTTC. This chain links TRBV5-1 with TRBJ2-1; 10 nucleotides align to TRBD1. The germline V gene encodes CDR1 SGHRS and CDR2 YFSETQ. The CDR3 contains 17 residues. V dropped 0 bases and J dropped 2; count of bases not matched to a gene: 5.

The chain combines TRBV5-1 with TRBJ2-1; tentative D call: TRBD1 (5 bases). The CDR3 runs 14 residues. CDR1 SGHRS and CDR2 YFSETQ come from the germline V gene. Trimming removed 0 bases from V and 8 bases from J, with 12 bases in between. The CDR3 DNA follows: TGCGCCAGCAGCTTGGAGATCGTGGGGCATGAGCAGTTCTTC. Amino acids: CASSLEIVGHEQFF.

The chain recombines TRBV25-1 with TRBJ1-2; 8 bases match TRBD1. Trimming removed 8 bases from V and 3 bases from J; junction bases left unmatched: 5. Looked up from germline, CDR1 is MGHDK and CDR2 is SYGVNS. The CDR3 has 13 amino acids. The CDR3 region is CASRDRRHYGYTF. The CDR3 nucleotides read TGTGCCAGCCGGGACAGGAGACACTATGGCTACACCTTC.

This sequence joins TRBV19 and TRBJ2-5, with a possible D match to TRBD1 (5 bases). Trimming removed 5 bases at V and 1 base at J, with 11 bases between. CDR1 and CDR2 from the germline V gene are LNHDA and SQIVND (reference sequence). This CDR3 has 14 amino acids. The CDR3 bases are TGTGCCAGTAGTCTCCCAGGGCCCCAAGAGACCCAGTACTTC. It yields the protein CASSLPGPQETQYF. Complete variable domain (other parts from reference TRBV19 and TRBJ2-5): DGGITQSPKYLFRKEGQNVTLSCEQNLNHDAMYWYRQDPGQGLRLIYYSQIVNDFQKGDIAEGYSVSREKKESFPLTVTSAQKNPTAFYLCASSLPGPQETQYFGPGTRLLVL.

In DNA form, the CDR3 reads TGTGCCAGCAGCCAAGATAGGAGTTATGGCTACACCTTC. It translates to CASSQDRSYGYTF. This chain connects TRBV14 to TRBJ1-2; the D is unclear. CDR3 size: 13 residues. The V gene's germline CDR1 is SGHDN and CDR2 FVKESK. Trimming cost V 0 bases and J 5 bases, with 7 bases left between them. Full variable domain (outside the CDR3, taken from reference TRBV14 and TRBJ1-2): EAGVTQFPSHSVIEKGQTVTLRCDPISGHDNLYWYRRVMGKEIKFLLHFVKESKQDESGMPNNRFLAERTGGTYSTLKVQPAELEDSGVYFCASSQDRSYGYTFGSGTRLTVV.

J is TRBJ2-5 and V is TRBV27; 10 bases fit TRBD1. Germline V gene lookup returns CDR1 MNHEY and CDR2 SMNVEV (reference sequence). The CDR3 runs to 17 residues. The V segment lost 0 bases and the J segment 4 bases; nucleotides outside the gene matches: 8. CDR3 DNA sequence: TGTGCCAGCAGTTTATCAGTGGACAGGGGGTTAGGAGAGACCCAGTACTTC. Translation gives CASSLSVDRGLGETQYF.

The J gene is TRBJ2-3, the V gene TRBV4-3, with 9 bases aligning to TRBD2. The CDR3 is 18 amino acids. V shed 0 bases, J shed 3 bases, and the junction held 10 bases outside the gene matches. CDR1 and CDR2 from the germline V gene are LGHNA and YSLEER. CDR3 region: CASSQDRPSGAGTDTQYF. The CDR3 DNA reads TGCGCCAGCAGCCAAGATCGCCCTAGCGGGGCCGGGACAGATACGCAGTATTTT.

This rearrangement joins TRBV28 to TRBJ2-7; TRBD2 matches at 8 bases. Germline V gene lookup returns CDR1 MDHEN and CDR2 SYDVKM. This CDR3 has 16 amino acids. V was clipped by 8 bases and J by 2 bases; unmatched bases: 14. The CDR3 DNA is TGTGCCAGCCGCCCGGGGGGCAGCGGGAGTACCTACGAGCAGTACTTC. This encodes CASRPGGSGSTYEQYF.

This chain links TRBV7-3 with TRBJ1-2; 7 bases map to TRBD1. V was pared by 0 bases and J by 6 bases, with 1 base of the junction left unmatched. Germline V lookup: CDR1 SGHTA, CDR2 FQGTGA. This CDR3 has 13 residues. CDR3 in DNA: TGTGCCAGCAGCTTAACCAGGGGGGATGGCTACACCTTC. As protein: CASSLTRGDGYTF.

V is TRBV15 and J is TRBJ1-1; D gene ambiguous. Trimming shortened V by 0 bases and J by 6 bases, and 8 bases separated the two germline ends. The CDR3 extends over 13 amino acids. Germline V CDR1 and CDR2: LNHNV, YYDKDF (reference sequence). CDR3 residues: CATSRDKAAEAFF. In nucleotides, the CDR3 is TGTGCCACCAGCAGAGATAAGGCGGCTGAAGCTTTCTTT. The full variable domain, rest sourced from reference TRBV15 and TRBJ1-1, is DAMVIQNPRYQVTQFGKPVTLSCSQTLNHNVMYWYQQKSSQAPKLLFHYYDKDFNNEADTPDNFQSRRPNTSFCFLDIRSPGLGDTAMYLCATSRDKAAEAFFGQGTRLTVV.

The chain carries TRBV9 and TRBJ2-2; 7 bases map to TRBD2. The CDR3 length is 19 residues. Germline V CDR1 and CDR2: SGDLS, YYNGEE. Germline trimming cut 0 bases from V and 6 bases from J; bases unmatched to any gene: 17. The DNA of the CDR3 is TGTGCCAGCAGCGTAGACTCCGCGGGAGTGATAACAAGGGCCGGGGAGCTGTTTTTT. It codes for CASSVDSAGVITRAGELFF.

The chain is built from TRBV27 and TRBJ2-7; 8 bases map to TRBD1. With 4 bases clipped from V and 0 bases from J, the junction kept 11 bases outside the gene matches. The germline V gene has CDR1 MNHEY and CDR2 SMNVEV (reference sequence). The CDR3 runs to 17 residues. CDR3 protein: CASSSPGTGTSSYEQYF. The CDR3, as DNA: TGTGCCAGCAGTTCACCGGGGACAGGAACTAGCTCCTACGAGCAGTACTTC.

Here the CDR3 reads CAWSLGGTEKLFF. CDR3 nucleotides: TGTGCCTGGAGTTTAGGGGGCACGGAAAAACTGTTTTTT. The rearrangement uses TRBV30 and TRBJ1-4; the match to TRBD1 covers 7 bases. Germline assignment: CDR1 GTSNPN and CDR2 SVGIG (reference sequence). The CDR3 is 13 amino acids. The V and J ends lost 2 bases and 8 bases, in that order; junction bases with no gene match: 5. The variable domain in full, with the rest retrieved from reference TRBV30 and TRBJ1-4, is SQTIHQWPATLVQPVGSPLSLECTVEGTSNPNLYWYRQAAGRGLQLLFYSVGIGQISSEVPQNLSASRPQDRQFILSSKKLLLSDSGFYLCAWSLGGTEKLFFGSGTQLSVL.

The V gene is TRBV14, the J gene TRBJ1-1; tentatively, D is TRBD1 (5 bases). With 3 bases removed from V and 0 bases from J, the gap between germline ends came to 11 bases. The CDR3 runs 15 residues. The germline V gene encodes CDR1 SGHDN and CDR2 FVKESK. This CDR3 is CASSHWTLMNTEAFF. The CDR3 DNA follows: TGTGCCAGCAGCCACTGGACACTAATGAACACTGAAGCTTTCTTT.

The V and J genes are TRBV18 and TRBJ1-1; D might be TRBD1 (6 bases). Trimming shortened V by 2 bases and J by 1 base, and 8 bases separated the two germline ends. Per the germline V gene, CDR1 is KGHSH and CDR2 is LQKENI. This CDR3 contains 14 residues. This CDR3 reads CASSPVGGNTEAFF. The CDR3 nucleotides are TGTGCCAGCTCACCAGTAGGGGGGAACACTGAAGCTTTCTTT.

V gene TRBV9 combines with J gene TRBJ1-2; D is ambiguous. This CDR3 region has 14 residues. Trimming took off 3 bases at V and 2 bases at J, with 11 bases between the two ends. Germline CDR1 is SGDLS and CDR2 is YYNGEE. The DNA for the CDR3 is TGTGCCAGCAGCGCAACTCGGGAAAACTATGGCTACACCTTC. It encodes CASSATRENYGYTF.

The CDR3 reads CASRFPTQGDPYGYTF. The CDR3 DNA reads as TGTGCAAGTCGGTTTCCCACCCAGGGGGACCCGTATGGCTACACCTTC. The J gene is TRBJ1-2, the V gene TRBV12-2; the D segment call TRBD1 is taken from the table without a DNA check. TRBV12-2 is a pseudogene segment. The CDR3 extends over 16 amino acids.

The chain joins TRBV6-5 to TRBJ2-3; D might be TRBD1 (6 bases). V dropped 6 bases and J dropped 1 base, with 14 bases sitting between them. Germline CDR1 reads MNHEY; CDR2 reads SVGAGI. The CDR3 consists of 15 residues. The CDR3 region is CASSNPRGRTDTQYF. The CDR3 DNA is TGTGCCAGCAGCAACCCCAGGGGACGCACAGATACGCAGTATTTT.

This clone was detected a few times. This chain connects TRBV7-2 to TRBJ1-4, with 8 bases aligning to TRBD1. Germline assignment: CDR1 SGHTA and CDR2 FQGNSA. The CDR3 has 14 amino acids. Unmatched junction bases numbered 4, after V lost 3 bases and J lost 7 bases. The CDR3 sequence is CASSLRTGTEKLFF. CDR3 in DNA: TGTGCCAGCAGCTTGAGGACAGGGACTGAAAAACTGTTTTTT. Complete variable domain (other parts from reference TRBV7-2 and TRBJ1-4): GAGVSQSPSNKVTEKGKDVELRCDPISGHTALYWYRQSLGQGLEFLIYFQGNSAPDKSGLPSDRFSAERTGGSVSTLTIQRTQQEDSAVYLCASSLRTGTEKLFFGSGTQLSVL.

The chain employs TRBV3-1 (or the pseudogene TRBV3-2) and TRBJ1-5, with 7 nucleotides matching TRBD1. J was trimmed by 2 bases and V by 1 base; bases with no gene match: 5. CDR3 length: 16 residues. Germline V gene data show CDR1 as LGHDT and CDR2 as YNNKEL (reference sequence). The CDR3 bases are TGTGCCAGCAGCCAAGTGTCGGGGACAGGCAATCAGCCCCAGCATTTT. It specifies CASSQVSGTGNQPQHF.

This chain joins TRBV5-1 and TRBJ2-1, with TRBD2 identical over 12 bases. The CDR3 has 17 residues. Trimming removed 5 bases from V and 0 bases from J; junction bases left unmatched: 6. In germline, CDR1 is SGHRS, CDR2 YFSETQ. The CDR3: CASRPGLAGGSYNEQFF. The CDR3 bases are TGCGCCAGCAGACCGGGACTAGCGGGTGGCTCCTACAATGAGCAGTTCTTC.

This chain uses TRBV19 with TRBJ2-2, with D perhaps matching TRBD1 (6 bases). The CDR3 spans 16 residues. Per the germline V gene, CDR1 is LNHDA and CDR2 is SQIVND (reference sequence). Trimming took 0 bases from V and 10 from J, leaving 18 bases between them. The CDR3, as DNA: TGTGCCAGTAGTATAGACTCAGGGGCATCCCTAGAGGAGCTGTTTTTT. It codes for CASSIDSGASLEELFF.